Sequencing of this T cell receptor (beta chain) was carried out in a study of blood T cells in healthy people across ages. With a J-beta primer mix and a sample-barcoded 5' primer, a second PCR ran about 7 to 11 cycles. A tag from a template-switch adaptor with 12 random nucleotides marked each cDNA molecule. TCRdb itself ran the 5' RACE reads through MiXCR, one entry per CDR3 protein. This table holds about 780,000 distinct CDR3 sequences, around 50% found once. V shed 1 base and J 0 bases; nucleotides not matched to a gene: 3. The CDR3 has 15 residues. Germline V gene data show CDR1 as SGHVS and CDR2 as FQNEAQ. Study-level points and caveats: Unsorted PBMCs prevented conclusive naive versus antigen-experienced comparison. Per million T cells, the diversity of TCR beta decreased roughly linearly as age advanced. Both naive CD4+ cell counts and diversity were greater in long-lived donors than in aged donors.

Regarding this clonotype: What it binds is unknown.

This chain links TRBV7-8 with TRBJ2-7, with TRBD1 identical over 7 bases. The sample consisted of blood. This clonotype was obtained from an elderly man in good health. CDR3 amino acids: CASSLVEGASYEQYF. CDR3 nucleotides: TGTGCCAGCAGCTTAGTAGAGGGGGCCTCCTACGAGCAGTACTTC. The variable domain in full, with the rest retrieved from reference TRBV7-8 and TRBJ2-7, is GAGVSQSPRYKVAKRGQDVALRCDPISGHVSLFWYQQALGQGPEFLTYFQNEAQLDKSGLPSDRFFAERPEGSVSTLKIQRTQQEDSAVYLCASSLVEGASYEQYFGPGTRLTVT.